The following is a T cell receptor beta chain sequence with its context. Its target is not known. The same CDR3 also results from other DNA sequences found in this sample. Sequencing was performed with immunoSEQ multiplex PCR; in TCRdb, only in-frame clones are kept and a portion is missing. The sample yields 45,000 or so clones, 80% to 95% seen once. The sample comes from a study of cytomegalovirus exposure and HLA in healthy donors. The germline gives CDR1 SGHNT, CDR2 YYREEE (reference sequence). Trimming at V came to 0 bases and at J to 4 bases, leaving 2 bases not matched to a gene. CDR3 length equals 15 residues. Whole-study findings and limits: Subsequent analysis of the 110 or so validation repertoires found a tendency for first-cohort TCR clusters to co-occur. Specific recognition of CMV antigens was confirmed in vitro for three chains (all CMV-associated).

This rearrangement joins TRBV5-4 to TRBJ2-1, with 9 bases fitting TRBD2. Material: PBMCs. The sequence derives from a young woman in good health and CMV-seronegative. The CDR3 region has the DNA TGTGCCAGCAGCTTGGTAGCGGGAGAGTACAATGAGCAGTTCTTC. It encodes CASSLVAGEYNEQFF.